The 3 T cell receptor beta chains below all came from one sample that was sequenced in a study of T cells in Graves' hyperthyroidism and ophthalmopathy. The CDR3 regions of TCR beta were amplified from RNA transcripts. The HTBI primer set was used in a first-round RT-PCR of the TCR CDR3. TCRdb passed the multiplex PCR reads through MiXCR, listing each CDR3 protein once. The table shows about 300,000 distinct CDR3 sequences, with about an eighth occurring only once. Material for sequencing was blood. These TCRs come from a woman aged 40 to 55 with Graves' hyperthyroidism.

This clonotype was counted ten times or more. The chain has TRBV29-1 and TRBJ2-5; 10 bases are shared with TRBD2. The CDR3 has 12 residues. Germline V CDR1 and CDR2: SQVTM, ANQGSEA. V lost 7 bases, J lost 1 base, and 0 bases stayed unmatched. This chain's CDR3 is CSGTSGQETQYF. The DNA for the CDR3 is TGCAGCGGGACTAGCGGCCAAGAGACCCAGTACTTC.

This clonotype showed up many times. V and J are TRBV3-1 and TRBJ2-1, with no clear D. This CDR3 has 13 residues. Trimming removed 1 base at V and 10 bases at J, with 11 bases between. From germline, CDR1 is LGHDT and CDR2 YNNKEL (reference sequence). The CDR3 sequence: CASSQVASLEQFF. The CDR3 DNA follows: TGTGCCAGCAGCCAAGTTGCGTCATTGGAGCAGTTCTTC.

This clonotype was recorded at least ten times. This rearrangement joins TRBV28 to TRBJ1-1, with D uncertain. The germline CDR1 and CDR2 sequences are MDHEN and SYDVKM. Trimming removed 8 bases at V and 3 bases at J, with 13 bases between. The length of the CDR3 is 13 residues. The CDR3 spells CASQALVDTEAFF. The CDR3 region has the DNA TGTGCCAGCCAGGCGTTAGTGGACACTGAAGCTTTCTTT.